The 22 T cell receptor beta chains listed next were all sequenced from one sample in a study of blood T cell repertoires in COVID-19. Using immunoSEQ multiplex PCR, the repertoire was profiled, and TCRdb retains in-frame clones only, with some absent. The sample carries about 42,000 clones, roughly 81% recorded once. The sample comprised peripheral blood. These TCRs come from a woman aged 70-85 years with acute or convalescent COVID-19.

V gene TRBV20-1 combines with J gene TRBJ2-7, with no clear D. The ends were cut back, 6 bases at V and 2 bases at J, with 8 bases in the middle. CDR3 length: 11 residues. In germline, CDR1 is DFQATT, CDR2 SNEGSKA (reference sequence). The chain's CDR3 is CSANTAYEQYF. The CDR3 DNA sequence: TGCAGTGCCAACACAGCCTACGAGCAGTACTTC.

V usage is TRBV30 and J usage is TRBJ1-3; possibly TRBD1 for D (5 bases). The CDR3 has 16 amino acids. Germline CDR1 GTSNPN, CDR2 SVGIG (reference sequence). V was trimmed by 5 bases and J by 0 bases, leaving 17 bases between them. CDR3 residues: CAWGTHLGNSGNTIYF. The CDR3 DNA reads TGTGCCTGGGGGACTCATCTCGGGAACTCTGGAAACACCATATATTTT.

This chain connects TRBV11-2 to TRBJ2-1; TRBD2 aligns across 9 bases. The CDR3 extends over 16 amino acids. From germline, CDR1 is SGHAT and CDR2 FQNNGV. V dropped 0 bases and J dropped 8; count of bases not matched to a gene: 8. The CDR3 reads CASSLEHGGGAYEQFF. CDR3 DNA: TGTGCCAGCAGCTTAGAGCATGGCGGGGGGGCTTATGAGCAGTTCTTC.

The chain is built from TRBV7-2 and TRBJ2-7; TRBD1 matches 7 bases. The CDR3 is made up of 14 amino acids. V lost 7 bases, J lost 2 bases, and 8 bases stayed unmatched. In germline, CDR1 is SGHTA, CDR2 FQGNSA. In nucleotides, the CDR3 is TGTGCCAGCACGACCCGGACAGGACCCTACGAGCAGTACTTC. Translating it yields CASTTRTGPYEQYF.

V is TRBV5-4 and J is TRBJ2-1; 10 nucleotides align to TRBD2. The CDR3 length is 15 residues. J gave up 10 bases and V 2 bases, and 9 bases lay outside the gene matches. Germline V gene sequence: CDR1 SGHNT, CDR2 YYREEE (reference sequence). The CDR3 loop is CASSFGAGGPGEQFF. As DNA, the CDR3 is TGTGCCAGCAGCTTTGGAGCGGGAGGGCCAGGGGAGCAGTTCTTC.

This clone was seen a few times. The CDR3 nucleotides read TGTGCCAGCAGTCCAAACCGGGACACCGGGAGGAACACCATATATTTT. It is translated as CASSPNRDTGRNTIYF. The chain combines TRBV28 with TRBJ1-3, with D tentatively TRBD1 (6 bases). V was trimmed by 5 bases and J by 7 bases, leaving 21 bases between them. The CDR3 loop spans 16 amino acids. Germline V lookup: CDR1 MDHEN, CDR2 SYDVKM. Supplemented by reference TRBV28 and TRBJ1-3, the full variable domain reads DVKVTQSSRYLVKRTGEKVFLECVQDMDHENMFWYRQDPGLGLRLIYFSYDVKMKEKGDIPEGYSVSREKKERFSLILESASTNQTSMYLCASSPNRDTGRNTIYFGEGSWLTVV.

The chain links TRBV18 to TRBJ2-1; TRBD1 might be the D (5 bases). With 7 bases removed from V and 1 base from J, the gap between germline ends came to 14 bases. The CDR3 covers 15 residues. Germline CDR1 is KGHSH and CDR2 is LQKENI. In nucleotides, the CDR3 is TGTGCCAGCTGCCATACCAAGGGGTCCTACAATGAGCAGTTCTTC. This translates into CASCHTKGSYNEQFF.

The chain combines TRBV27 with TRBJ2-3, with TRBD1 as a possible D gene (6 bases). The CDR3 covers 15 residues. The germline V gene encodes CDR1 MNHEY and CDR2 SMNVEV (reference sequence). V lost 0 bases and J lost 5, with 12 bases in between. The CDR3 reads CASSLSRGGLDTQYF. The CDR3, as DNA: TGTGCCAGCAGTTTATCTCGTGGGGGCCTAGATACGCAGTATTTT.

V is TRBV7-9 and J is TRBJ1-6; D is perhaps TRBD1 (6 bases). The germline CDR1 and CDR2 sequences are SEHNR and FQNEAQ (reference sequence). The ends were cut back, 1 base at V and 11 bases at J, with 15 bases in the middle. The CDR3 length is 15 residues. This CDR3 reads CASSLESQGRAPLHF. In nucleotides, the CDR3 is TGTGCCAGCAGCTTAGAGAGCCAGGGGAGAGCACCCCTCCACTTT.

The chain joins TRBV24-1 to TRBJ1-1, with D tentatively TRBD1 (5 bases). The CDR3 is 11 residues long. Germline V gene lookup returns CDR1 KGHDR and CDR2 SFDVKD. Trimming took off 9 bases at V and 5 bases at J, with 9 bases between the two ends. CDR3 residues: CATARGTEAFF. The CDR3 coding sequence is TGTGCCACCGCAAGGGGTACTGAAGCTTTCTTT.

The chain links TRBV30 to TRBJ1-1; a weak D match, TRBD1 (6 bases). The germline CDR1 and CDR2 sequences are GTSNPN and SVGIG (reference sequence). The CDR3 extends over 13 amino acids. The V and J ends lost 7 bases and 1 base respectively, with 13 bases between them. As DNA, the CDR3 is TGTGCCTTGTCGGGACAACCGAACACTGAAGCTTTCTTT. Amino acid sequence: CALSGQPNTEAFF.

The chain couples TRBV27 to TRBJ2-7; D might be TRBD2 (6 bases). The V gene lost 4 bases and the J gene lost 0 bases, with 13 bases spanning the gap. This CDR3 comprises 15 residues. CDR1 and CDR2 (germline): MNHEY, SMNVEV (reference sequence). The CDR3 DNA reads as TGTGCCAGCAGTTCGGGACTCCCCAGCTCCTACGAGCAGTACTTC. It yields the protein CASSSGLPSSYEQYF.

The chain has TRBV19 and TRBJ1-1; the match to TRBD1 covers 9 bases. The V gene's germline CDR1 is LNHDA and CDR2 SQIVND (reference sequence). The CDR3 consists of 21 residues. With 7 bases clipped from V and 6 bases from J, the junction kept 30 bases outside the gene matches. The CDR3 loop reads CASTQPQGTGRKATGGSEAFF. In nucleotides, the CDR3 is TGTGCCAGTACTCAACCGCAAGGGACAGGGAGGAAGGCTACGGGTGGTTCTGAAGCTTTCTTT.

The chain combines TRBV11-2 with TRBJ2-2, with 10 bases matching TRBD1. This CDR3 has 16 amino acids. Germline V gene lookup returns CDR1 SGHAT and CDR2 FQNNGV. The ends lost 6 bases at V and 5 bases at J; junction bases unmatched: 9. The CDR3 sequence is CASRYPGQGRTGELFF. DNA for the CDR3: TGTGCCAGCAGATACCCGGGACAGGGGAGGACCGGGGAGCTGTTTTTT.

This sequence joins TRBV9 and TRBJ1-5, with D perhaps TRBD1 (6 bases). With 3 bases removed from V and 5 bases from J, the gap between germline ends came to 12 bases. The CDR3 length is 14 residues. Germline-derived CDR1 and CDR2 are SGDLS and YYNGEE. CDR3 DNA sequence: TGTGCCAGCAGCGCCACAGGGTGGGATCAGCCCCAGCATTTT. Translating gives CASSATGWDQPQHF.

The V call is TRBV5-5, the J call TRBJ2-2, with 10 positions matching TRBD1. Trimming at V came to 4 bases and at J to 6 bases, leaving 6 bases not matched to a gene. Germline CDR1 is SGHKS and CDR2 is YYEKEE (reference sequence). The CDR3 extends over 15 amino acids. The CDR3, as DNA: TGTGCCAGCAGCCCGGGACAGGGGTTTTCCGGGGAGCTGTTTTTT. It codes for CASSPGQGFSGELFF.

The chain's CDR3 is CASSLHTQETQYF. In nucleotides, the CDR3 is TGTGCCAGCAGTTTACACACGCAAGAGACCCAGTACTTC. The V gene is TRBV12-3 or TRBV12-4, the J gene TRBJ2-5, with D unresolved. V was pared by 2 bases and J by 2 bases, with 6 bases between. This CDR3 is 13 amino acids long.

The chain combines TRBV10-1 with TRBJ1-1; D is ambiguous. The CDR3 has 13 residues. Germline CDR1 reads WNHNN; CDR2 reads SYGVQD (reference sequence). Between the trimmed V and J ends, which lost 3 bases and 1 base, there was a span of 6 bases. DNA for the CDR3: TGCGCCAGCAGTGATTGGAGGAACACTGAAGCTTTCTTT. It translates to CASSDWRNTEAFF.

The rearrangement joins TRBV4-1 to TRBJ2-5; D might be TRBD2 (6 bases). Germline V gene lookup returns CDR1 MGHRA and CDR2 YSYEKL. V lost 1 base and J lost 5, with 11 bases in between. The CDR3 consists of 14 residues. In nucleotides, the CDR3 is TGCGCCAGCAGCCAAGGGGATGGGAGGGAGACCCAGTACTTC. The encoded protein is CASSQGDGRETQYF.

This chain connects TRBV28 to TRBJ1-1, with TRBD1 matching 7 bases. CDR3 length equals 16 residues. Germline V gene lookup returns CDR1 MDHEN and CDR2 SYDVKM. Germline trimming cut 8 bases from V and 5 bases from J; bases unmatched to any gene: 17. CDR3 in amino acids: CASLSPARRGQTEAFF. The CDR3 DNA follows: TGTGCCAGCCTATCTCCGGCGAGGAGGGGGCAGACTGAAGCTTTCTTT.

The rearrangement joins TRBV4-1 to TRBJ2-5; 7 bases map to TRBD2. Per the germline V gene, CDR1 is MGHRA and CDR2 is YSYEKL. V trimming: 0 bases; J trimming: 0 bases; junction bases outside the gene matches: 7. This CDR3 has 17 amino acids. The CDR3 DNA is TGCGCCAGCAGCCAAGATCATAGGCGGGGGAACCAAGAGACCCAGTACTTC. Translation gives CASSQDHRRGNQETQYF.

The chain employs TRBV7-2 and TRBJ1-5; 7 nucleotides match TRBD1. CDR1 and CDR2 from the germline V gene are SGHTA and FQGNSA. This CDR3 spans 14 amino acids. V was pared by 6 bases and J by 3 bases, with 5 bases of the junction left unmatched. The CDR3 loop is CASSFDRDNQPQHF. In DNA form, the CDR3 reads TGTGCCAGCAGTTTTGACAGGGACAATCAGCCCCAGCATTTT.